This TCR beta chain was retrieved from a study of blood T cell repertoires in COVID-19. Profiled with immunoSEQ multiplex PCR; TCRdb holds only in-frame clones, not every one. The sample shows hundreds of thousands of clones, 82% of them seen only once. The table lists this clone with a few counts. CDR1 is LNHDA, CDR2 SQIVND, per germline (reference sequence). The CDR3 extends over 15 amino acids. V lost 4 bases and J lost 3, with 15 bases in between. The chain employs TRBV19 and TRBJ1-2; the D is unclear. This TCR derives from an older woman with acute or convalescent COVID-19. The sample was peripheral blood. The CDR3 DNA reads TGTGCCAGTAGTAACGGTGGAGGGCTGGACTATGGCTACACCTTC. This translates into CASSNGGGLDYGYTF.